The next 9 T cell receptor beta chains were all read from a single sample in a study of OX40 agonist ivuxolimab in advanced cancers. The data were produced by immunoSEQ multiplex PCR, yet TCRdb's version contains in-frame clones alone and is incomplete. The sample shows about 66,000 clones, 87% of them seen only once. This specimen consisted of CD4+ or CD8+ T cells sorted from blood, obtained in a trial of the OX40 agonist ivuxolimab. These receptor sequences come from an adult with an advanced solid tumor such as melanoma, head and neck, liver or kidney cancer.

This CDR3 reads CASGTEVYGYTF. In DNA form, the CDR3 reads TGTGCCAGTGGGACAGAAGTCTATGGCTACACCTTC. This sequence joins TRBV6-1 and TRBJ1-2; 7 bases map to TRBD1. Germline V lookup: CDR1 MNHNS, CDR2 SASEGT. V was pared by 9 bases and J by 4 bases, with 5 bases of the junction left unmatched. The CDR3 runs to 12 residues.

V and J are TRBV30 and TRBJ2-7, with no clear D. CDR1 and CDR2 (germline): GTSNPN, SVGIG (reference sequence). The CDR3 runs to 15 residues. The V gene lost 0 bases and the J gene lost 0 bases, with 12 bases spanning the gap. CDR3 bases: TGTGCCTGGAGTGTAAAGGGAAGTGCCTCCTACGAGCAGTACTTC. It specifies CAWSVKGSASYEQYF.

The chain employs TRBV5-1 and TRBJ2-5, with 8 bases identical to TRBD2. After removal of 4 bases from V and 2 bases from J, the junction contained 10 bases not matched to a gene. From germline, CDR1 is SGHRS and CDR2 YFSETQ. The CDR3 sequence is 16 residues long. CDR3 in DNA: TGCGCCAGCAGCCTTAGCGGGGTGGTCCGACAAGAGACCCAGTACTTC. It translates to CASSLSGVVRQETQYF. Combining the CDR3 with reference TRBV5-1 and TRBJ2-5 gives the whole variable domain KAGVTQTPRYLIKTRGQQVTLSCSPISGHRSVSWYQQTPGQGLQFLFEYFSETQRNKGNFPGRFSGRQFSNSRSEMNVSTLELGDSALYLCASSLSGVVRQETQYFGPGTRLLVL.

The V call is TRBV29-1, the J call TRBJ1-5, with 7 bases matching TRBD1. The germline V gene has CDR1 SQVTM and CDR2 ANQGSEA. The CDR3 totals 13 residues. Unmatched junction bases numbered 2, after V lost 6 bases and J lost 0 bases. The CDR3: CSVGTDSNQPQHF. As DNA, the CDR3 is TGCAGCGTCGGGACAGATAGCAATCAGCCCCAGCATTTT.

A single count supports this clone. This rearrangement joins TRBV6-1 to TRBJ2-7; tentatively, D is TRBD1 (5 bases). CDR1 and CDR2 (germline): MNHNS, SASEGT. The CDR3 is 14 amino acids. V dropped 7 bases and J dropped 3 bases, with 16 bases sitting between them. DNA for the CDR3: TGTGCCAGCATCTTTGGTGCAGGGCTCTACGAGCAGTACTTC. Translated: CASIFGAGLYEQYF.

The chain carries TRBV18 and TRBJ2-5; the D gene is possibly TRBD1 (6 bases). Germline loops: CDR1 KGHSH, CDR2 LQKENI. The CDR3 extends over 15 amino acids. V shed 1 base and J shed 2 bases, with 11 bases lying between them. DNA for the CDR3: TGTGCCAGCTCACCACTGGGGACATCGCAAGAGACCCAGTACTTC. Protein: CASSPLGTSQETQYF. Combining the CDR3 with reference TRBV18 and TRBJ2-5 gives the whole variable domain NAGVMQNPRHLVRRRGQEARLRCSPMKGHSHVYWYRQLPEEGLKFMVYLQKENIIDESGMPKERFSAEFPKEGPSILRIQQVVRGDSAAYFCASSPLGTSQETQYFGPGTRLLVL.

The chain is built from TRBV9 and TRBJ2-3; D is unclear. Trimming removed 3 bases at V and 1 base at J, with 9 bases between. Germline CDR1 is SGDLS and CDR2 is YYNGEE. This CDR3 is 14 amino acids long. The CDR3 protein is CASSGTYGTDTQYF. CDR3 bases: TGTGCCAGCAGCGGAACGTACGGCACAGATACGCAGTATTTT.

The rearrangement joins TRBV18 to TRBJ2-1, with D perhaps TRBD2 (6 bases). The CDR3 covers 16 residues. The V gene's germline CDR1 is KGHSH and CDR2 LQKENI. V was pared by 2 bases and J by 2 bases, with 13 bases between. Here the CDR3 reads CASSPSTGVAYNEQFF. The CDR3, as DNA: TGTGCCAGCTCACCATCTACGGGGGTGGCCTACAATGAGCAGTTCTTC.

The chain uses TRBV7-8 and TRBJ2-6, with a possible D match to TRBD1 (5 bases). Germline values: CDR1 SGHVS, CDR2 FQNEAQ. The CDR3 has 15 residues. The V end was cut by 1 base, the J end by 1 base, with 5 bases between. For the CDR3, the DNA is TGTGCCAGCAGCTTAGGACAGTCTGGGGCCAACGTCCTGACTTTC. It codes for CASSLGQSGANVLTF. The entire variable domain, with the rest obtained from reference TRBV7-8 and TRBJ2-6, is as follows: GAGVSQSPRYKVAKRGQDVALRCDPISGHVSLFWYQQALGQGPEFLTYFQNEAQLDKSGLPSDRFFAERPEGSVSTLKIQRTQQEDSAVYLCASSLGQSGANVLTFGAGSRLTVL.